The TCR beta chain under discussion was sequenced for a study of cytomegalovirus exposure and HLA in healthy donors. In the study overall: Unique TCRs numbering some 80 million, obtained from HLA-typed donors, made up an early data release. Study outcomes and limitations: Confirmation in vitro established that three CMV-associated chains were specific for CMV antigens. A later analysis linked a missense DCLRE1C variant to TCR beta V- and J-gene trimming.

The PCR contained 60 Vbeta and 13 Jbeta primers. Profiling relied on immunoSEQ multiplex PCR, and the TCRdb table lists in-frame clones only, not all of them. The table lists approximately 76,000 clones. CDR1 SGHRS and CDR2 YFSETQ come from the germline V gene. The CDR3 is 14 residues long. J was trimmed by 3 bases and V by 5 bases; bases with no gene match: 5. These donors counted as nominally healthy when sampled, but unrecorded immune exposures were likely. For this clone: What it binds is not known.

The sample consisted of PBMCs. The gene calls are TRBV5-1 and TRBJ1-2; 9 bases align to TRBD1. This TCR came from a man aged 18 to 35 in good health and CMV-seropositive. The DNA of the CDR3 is TGCGCCAGCAGTTCGGGACAGGGACACTATGGCTACACCTTC. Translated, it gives CASSSGQGHYGYTF.